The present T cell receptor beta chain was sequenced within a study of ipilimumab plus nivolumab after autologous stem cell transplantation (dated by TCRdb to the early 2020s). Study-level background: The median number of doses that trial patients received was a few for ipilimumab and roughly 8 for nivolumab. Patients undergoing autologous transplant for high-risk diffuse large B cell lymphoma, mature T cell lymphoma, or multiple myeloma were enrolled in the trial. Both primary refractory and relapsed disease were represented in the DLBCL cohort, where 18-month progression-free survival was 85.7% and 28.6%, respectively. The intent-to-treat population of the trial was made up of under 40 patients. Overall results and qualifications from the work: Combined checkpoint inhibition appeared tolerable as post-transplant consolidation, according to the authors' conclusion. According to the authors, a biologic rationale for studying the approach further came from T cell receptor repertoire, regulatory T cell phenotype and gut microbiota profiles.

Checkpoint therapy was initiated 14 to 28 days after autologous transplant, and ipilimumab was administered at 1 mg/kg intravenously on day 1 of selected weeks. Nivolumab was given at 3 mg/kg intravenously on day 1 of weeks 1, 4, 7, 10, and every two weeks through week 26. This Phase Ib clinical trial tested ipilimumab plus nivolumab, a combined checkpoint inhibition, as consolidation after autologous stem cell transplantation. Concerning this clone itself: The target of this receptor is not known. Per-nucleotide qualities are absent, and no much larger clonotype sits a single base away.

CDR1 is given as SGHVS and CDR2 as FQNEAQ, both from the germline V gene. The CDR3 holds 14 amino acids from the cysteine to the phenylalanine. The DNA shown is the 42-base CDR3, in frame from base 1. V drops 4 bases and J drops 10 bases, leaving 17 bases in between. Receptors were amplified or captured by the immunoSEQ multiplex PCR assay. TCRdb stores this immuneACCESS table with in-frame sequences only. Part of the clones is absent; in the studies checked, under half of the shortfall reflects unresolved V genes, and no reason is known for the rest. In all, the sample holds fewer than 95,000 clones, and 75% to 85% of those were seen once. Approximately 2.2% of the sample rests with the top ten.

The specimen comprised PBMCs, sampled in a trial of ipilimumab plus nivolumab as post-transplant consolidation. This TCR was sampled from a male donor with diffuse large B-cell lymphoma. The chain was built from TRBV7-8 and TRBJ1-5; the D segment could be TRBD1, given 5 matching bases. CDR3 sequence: CASSYGTDNRPQHF. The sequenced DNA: TGTGCCAGCAGCTACGGGACGGATAATCGCCCCCAGCATTTT. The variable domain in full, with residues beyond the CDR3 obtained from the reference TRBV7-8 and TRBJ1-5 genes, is GAGVSQSPRYKVAKRGQDVALRCDPISGHVSLFWYQQALGQGPEFLTYFQNEAQLDKSGLPSDRFFAERPEGSVSTLKIQRTQQEDSAVYLCASSYGTDNRPQHFGDGTRLSIL.